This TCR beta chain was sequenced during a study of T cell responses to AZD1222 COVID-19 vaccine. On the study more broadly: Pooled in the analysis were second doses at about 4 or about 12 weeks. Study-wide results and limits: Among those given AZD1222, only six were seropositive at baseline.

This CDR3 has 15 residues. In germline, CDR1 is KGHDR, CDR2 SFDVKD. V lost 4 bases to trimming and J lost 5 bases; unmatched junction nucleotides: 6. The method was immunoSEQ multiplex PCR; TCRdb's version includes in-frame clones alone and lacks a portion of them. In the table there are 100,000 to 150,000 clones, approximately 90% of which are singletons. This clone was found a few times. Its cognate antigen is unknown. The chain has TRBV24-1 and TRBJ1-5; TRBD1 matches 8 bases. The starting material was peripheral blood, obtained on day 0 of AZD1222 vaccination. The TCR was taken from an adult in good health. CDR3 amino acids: CATSDSLQGDQPQHF. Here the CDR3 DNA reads TGTGCCACCAGTGACTCACTACAGGGGGATCAGCCCCAGCATTTT.